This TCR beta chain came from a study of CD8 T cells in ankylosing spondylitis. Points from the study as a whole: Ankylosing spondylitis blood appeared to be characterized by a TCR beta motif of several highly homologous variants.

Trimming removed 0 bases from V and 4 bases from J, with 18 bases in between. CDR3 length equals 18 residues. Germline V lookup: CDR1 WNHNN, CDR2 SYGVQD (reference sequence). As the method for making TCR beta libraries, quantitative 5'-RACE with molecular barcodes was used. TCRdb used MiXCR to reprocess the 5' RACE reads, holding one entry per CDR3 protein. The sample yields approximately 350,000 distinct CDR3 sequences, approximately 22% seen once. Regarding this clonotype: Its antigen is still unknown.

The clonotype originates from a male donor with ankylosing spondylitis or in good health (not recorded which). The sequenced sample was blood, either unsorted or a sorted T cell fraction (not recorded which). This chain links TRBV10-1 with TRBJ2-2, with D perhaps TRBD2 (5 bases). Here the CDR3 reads CASSESASELVSTGELFF. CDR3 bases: TGCGCCAGCAGTGAGTCAGCGAGCGAACTAGTGAGCACCGGGGAGCTGTTTTTT.